The subject of this entry is one T cell receptor (beta chain). Its specificity is not known. This sample is drawn from a study of T cell responses to AZD1222 COVID-19 vaccine. Notes on the study in general: The sample set comprised mostly white British donors with more females, and clonal diversity was possibly underestimated. Spike as a whole was targeted by vaccine-associated CD4 TCRs, dominant at 160-218 and 743-854.

Timing groups of about 4 and about 12 weeks for second doses were pooled. Generated by immunoSEQ multiplex PCR, the TCRdb table keeps only in-frame clones and is missing some. The sample lists tens of thousands of clones, about nine tenths occurring once. The input for sequencing was peripheral blood, taken 28 days after the second AZD1222 dose. The receptor was isolated from an adult who received the AZD1222 COVID-19 vaccine.

The CDR3 nucleotides are TGCGCCAGCAGTGAGTCGGCAGGGTCTGAAGCTTTCTTT. It yields the protein CASSESAGSEAFF. The chain links TRBV10-1 to TRBJ1-1; possible D gene TRBD1, 5 bases. Trimming cost V 0 bases and J 6 bases, with 8 bases left between them. The germline V gene encodes CDR1 WNHNN and CDR2 SYGVQD (reference sequence). The CDR3 extends over 13 amino acids.